The next 2 T cell receptor beta chains were all read from a single sample in a study of STAT5B mutations in CD4+ large granular lymphocyte leukemia. The data were produced by immunoSEQ multiplex PCR, yet TCRdb's version contains in-frame clones alone and is incomplete. The data contain about 40,000 clones, roughly 83% of them seen just once; the ten biggest clones take up approximately 0.3%. The specimen sequenced was CD4+ T cells from blood buffy coats. These receptors were taken from a human donor in good health.

The chain has TRBV7-9 and TRBJ1-4, with 8 bases aligning to TRBD1. J was trimmed by 1 base and V by 5 bases; bases with no gene match: 6. Germline values: CDR1 SEHNR, CDR2 FQNEAQ (reference sequence). The CDR3 consists of 16 residues. The CDR3 loop reads CASSHRTGRTNEKLFF. The CDR3 nucleotides read TGTGCCAGCAGCCATCGGACAGGGAGAACTAATGAAAAACTGTTTTTT.

The rearrangement joins TRBV6-1 to TRBJ1-6; no firm D call. Germline lookup yields CDR1 MNHNS and CDR2 SASEGT. V was clipped by 2 bases and J by 9 bases, with 20 bases between them. The CDR3 extends over 17 amino acids. The CDR3 is CASSESSWEGIVSPLHF. CDR3 in DNA: TGTGCCAGCAGTGAATCGAGTTGGGAGGGTATAGTTTCACCCCTCCACTTT.